This entry concerns a single T cell receptor (beta chain). Its binding antigen is unknown. There are no base qualities to consult, and no much larger clone falls within one base. The data were taken from a study of blood T cell repertoires in COVID-19 (dated by TCRdb to 2020 to 2022). For the wider study: Samples from collaborators originated in the United States, Italy and Spain and spanned both the acute and convalescent phases of COVID-19. The prospective study material was composed of cDNA or gDNA derived from T cells, B-cell-depleted T cells, or PBMCs. Subjects who had been exposed to COVID-19, were actively infected with it, or had recovered from it provided the deeply sampled blood TCRbeta repertoires that made up the dataset. The repertoires were released in a freely available public database intended as a resource for research on the immune response to SARS-CoV-2. Samples came from the ongoing ImmuneRACE study (first 160 participants) plus 1,254 subjects from 6 global collaborators. Nearly every sample came with metadata listing a de-identified subject ID, COVID-19 status, age in years and sex. Where available, HLA class I and class II types were taken from metadata supplied by the sample provider and were not determined by assay-based typing.

TCRbeta CDR3 regions were amplified from genomic DNA using the immunoSEQ Assay, a bias-controlled multiplex PCR. For the original study's pipeline: The number of nucleated cells in each sample was estimated from the amplification of reference gene primers within the assay. To quantify the absolute abundance of each unique TCRbeta CDR3 rearrangement, sequence reads were collapsed and filtered. For each sample, productive Simpson clonality was calculated as the square root of Simpson's diversity index across productive rearrangements. TCRdb took over this immuneACCESS table, retaining in-frame rearrangements with V and J assigned. Such tables are incomplete; in checked studies, under half of the missing clones stem from an unresolved V gene, and the remainder is unexplained. The V and J calls and clone size were taken over from that table, and D and trimming were inferred from the DNA. The sample contains about 170,000 clones, almost 85% of them found a single time. The top ten constitute 2.5% to 3% of the sample.

General study outcomes and caveats: How much clinical and demographic metadata was included differed by source and by participant, and the metadata was provided uncurated.

In Seattle, one collaborating source enrolled patients while the infection was active and tracked those patients longitudinally over the course of disease. Each collaborating institution followed its own protocols to collect whole blood in K2EDTA tubes. Collaborator samples were shipped for TCRbeta analysis as frozen whole blood, isolated PBMCs, or DNA extracted from either sample type. The CDR3 starts with the cysteine, ends with the phenylalanine, and has 14 residues. Only the CDR3 DNA is retained, 42 bases long and in frame from the first base. V and J are truncated by 5 bases and 4 bases respectively, leaving an intervening sequence of 14 bases. CDR1 LNHDA and CDR2 SQIVND were looked up in the germline V gene (reference sequence).

Sequenced: peripheral blood. The TCR comes from a woman aged 80 or over with COVID-19, enrolled during active disease. The receptor chain draws on TRBV19 and TRBJ1-2, and possibly TRBD1, on 5 matching bases. The CDR3 protein is CASSPRGGGYGYTF. In nucleotides, the sequence is TGTGCCAGTAGTCCTCGTGGGGGAGGCTATGGCTACACCTTC.